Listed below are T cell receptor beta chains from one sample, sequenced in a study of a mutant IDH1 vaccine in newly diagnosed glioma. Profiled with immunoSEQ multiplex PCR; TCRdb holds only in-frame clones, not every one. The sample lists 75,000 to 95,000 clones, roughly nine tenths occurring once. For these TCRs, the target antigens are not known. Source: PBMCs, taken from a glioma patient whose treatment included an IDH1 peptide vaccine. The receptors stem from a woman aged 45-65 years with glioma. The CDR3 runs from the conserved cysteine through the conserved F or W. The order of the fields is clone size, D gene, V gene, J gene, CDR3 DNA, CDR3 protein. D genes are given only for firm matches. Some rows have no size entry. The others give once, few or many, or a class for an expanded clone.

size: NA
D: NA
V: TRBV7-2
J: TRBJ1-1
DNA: TGTGCCAGCACCTATGGGGAGGGGGACACTGAAGCTTTCTTT
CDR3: CASTYGEGDTEAFF

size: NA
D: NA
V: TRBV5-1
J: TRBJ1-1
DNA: TGCGCCAGCAGCTTGGTAGGTTCCATGAACACTGAAGCTTTCTTT
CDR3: CASSLVGSMNTEAFF

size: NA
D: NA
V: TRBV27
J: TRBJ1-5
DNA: TGTGCCAGCAGTTTTGGGGGGGATGGCAATCAGCCCCAGCATTTT
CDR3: CASSFGGDGNQPQHF

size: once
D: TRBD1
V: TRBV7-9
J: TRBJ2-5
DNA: TGTGCCAGCAGCACAAAACAGGGGATCCAAGAGACCCAGTACTTC
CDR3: CASSTKQGIQETQYF

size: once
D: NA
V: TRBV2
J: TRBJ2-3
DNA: TGTGCCAGCAGTGAAGAGGTGGGACTTACGCAGTATTTT
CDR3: CASSEEVGLTQYF

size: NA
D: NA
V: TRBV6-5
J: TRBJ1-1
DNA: TGTGCCAGCAGTTATAATAACAGAGTCGCTGAAGCTTTCTTT
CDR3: CASSYNNRVAEAFF

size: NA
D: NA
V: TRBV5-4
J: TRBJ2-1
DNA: TGTGCCAGCAGCTTGTGGGGGCCCTCCTACAATGAGCAGTTCTTC
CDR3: CASSLWGPSYNEQFF

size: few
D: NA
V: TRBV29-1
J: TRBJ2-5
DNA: TGCACAGGGGCTGTGAGAGAGACCCAGTACTTC
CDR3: CTGAVRETQYF

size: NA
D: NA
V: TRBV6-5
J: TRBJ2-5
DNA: TGTGCCAGCAGTTTTCGCTGGGGGACCCAGTACTTC
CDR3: CASSFRWGTQYF

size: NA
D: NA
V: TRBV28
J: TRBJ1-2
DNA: TGTGCCAGCAGTTTTAAGGGGTGGGGCTACACCTTC
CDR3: CASSFKGWGYTF

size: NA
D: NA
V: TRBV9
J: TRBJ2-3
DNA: TGTGCCAGCAGCGCCTTTGAGGGGGATAGCACAGATACGCAGTATTTT
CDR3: CASSAFEGDSTDTQYF

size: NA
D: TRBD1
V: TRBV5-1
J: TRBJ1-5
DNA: TGCGCCAGCAGAACAGGGGCCAATCAGCCCCAGCATTTT
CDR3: CASRTGANQPQHF

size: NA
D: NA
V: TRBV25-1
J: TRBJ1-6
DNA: TGTGCCAGCAGTGGACAGATTACCCTTAATTCACCCCTCCACTTT
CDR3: CASSGQITLNSPLHF

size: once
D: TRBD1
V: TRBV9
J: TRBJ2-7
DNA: TGTGCCAGCAGCGTAGAGGGACAGGGTGCAGGCGAGCAGTACTTC
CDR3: CASSVEGQGAGEQYF

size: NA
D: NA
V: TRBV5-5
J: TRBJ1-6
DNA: TGTGCCAGCAGCTTAGGGCCTGGAGGGGCGAATTCACCCCTCCACTTT
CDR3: CASSLGPGGANSPLHF

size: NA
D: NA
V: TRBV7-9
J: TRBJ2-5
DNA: TGTGCCAGCAGCTTCGGATGGGAGACCCAGTACTTC
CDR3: CASSFGWETQYF

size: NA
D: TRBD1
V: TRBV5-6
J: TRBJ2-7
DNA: TGTGCCAGCAGCTTGGGGACAGGGGGTTTTTACGAGCAGTACTTC
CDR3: CASSLGTGGFYEQYF

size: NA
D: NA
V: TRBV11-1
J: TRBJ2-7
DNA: TGTGCCAGCAGCTCCCGGGACTCCTACGAGCAGTACTTC
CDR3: CASSSRDSYEQYF

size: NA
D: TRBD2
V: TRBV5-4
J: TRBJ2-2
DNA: TGTGCCAGCACCTCGCGGAGCGGGATTAGCACCGGGGAGCTGTTTTTT
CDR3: CASTSRSGISTGELFF

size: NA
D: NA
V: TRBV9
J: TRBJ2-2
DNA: TGTGCCAGCAGCTCTGGTGGGAGAAGGGGCGGGGAGCTGTTTTTT
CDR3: CASSSGGRRGGELFF

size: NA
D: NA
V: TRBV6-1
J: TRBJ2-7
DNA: TGTGCCAGCATACGCGGGCATAACTCCTACGAGCAGTACTTC
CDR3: CASIRGHNSYEQYF

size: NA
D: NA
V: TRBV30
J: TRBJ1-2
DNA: TGTGCCTCCCGGGACCGAAATAACTATGGCTACACCTTC
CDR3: CASRDRNNYGYTF

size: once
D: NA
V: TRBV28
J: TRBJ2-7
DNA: TGTGCCAGCAGTTTGTCCAGAAATCCCTACGAGCAGTACTTC
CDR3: CASSLSRNPYEQYF

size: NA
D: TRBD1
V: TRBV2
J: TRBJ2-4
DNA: TGTGCCAGCAGTTTAGACAGGGGTGATACCAAAAACATTCAGTACTTC
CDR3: CASSLDRGDTKNIQYF

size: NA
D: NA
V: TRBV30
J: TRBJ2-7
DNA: TGTGCCTGGAGTGTAAGCGTCCTAGGGGAGCAGTACTTC
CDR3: CAWSVSVLGEQYF

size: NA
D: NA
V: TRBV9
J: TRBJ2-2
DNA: TGTGCCAGCAGCCCCCGGGACCCTGCGAACACCGGGGAGCTGTTTTTT
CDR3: CASSPRDPANTGELFF

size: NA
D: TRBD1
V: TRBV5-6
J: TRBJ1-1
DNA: TGTGCCAGCAGCTTGGCCTCCGGGACAGGGTGGTTAGCTTTCTTT
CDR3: CASSLASGTGWLAFF

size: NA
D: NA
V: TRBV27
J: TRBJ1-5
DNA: TGTGCCAGCAGTTTATCGAGGACAGATCAGCCCCAGCATTTT
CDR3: CASSLSRTDQPQHF

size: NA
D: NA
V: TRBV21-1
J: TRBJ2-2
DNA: TGTGCCAGCAGCCCGGACTTGAACAGCACCGGGGAGCTGTTTTTT
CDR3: CASSPDLNSTGELFF